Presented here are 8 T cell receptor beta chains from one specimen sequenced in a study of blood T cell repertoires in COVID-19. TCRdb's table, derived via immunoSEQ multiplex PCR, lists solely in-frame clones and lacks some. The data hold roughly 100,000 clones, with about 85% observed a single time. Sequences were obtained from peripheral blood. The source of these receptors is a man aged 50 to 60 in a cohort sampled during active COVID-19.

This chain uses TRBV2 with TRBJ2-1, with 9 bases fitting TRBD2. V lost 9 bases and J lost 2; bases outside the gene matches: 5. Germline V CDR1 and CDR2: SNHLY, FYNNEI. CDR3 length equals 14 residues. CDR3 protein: CASGSGGTYNEQFF. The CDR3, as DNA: TGTGCCAGTGGTAGCGGGGGAACCTACAATGAGCAGTTCTTC.

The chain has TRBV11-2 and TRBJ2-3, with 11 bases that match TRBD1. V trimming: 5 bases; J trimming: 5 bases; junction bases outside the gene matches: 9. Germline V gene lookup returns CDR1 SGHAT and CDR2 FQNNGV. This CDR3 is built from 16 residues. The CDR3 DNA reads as TGTGCCAGCAGCGGAGGGACAGGGGGGCGTGGAGATACGCAGTATTTT. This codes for CASSGGTGGRGDTQYF.

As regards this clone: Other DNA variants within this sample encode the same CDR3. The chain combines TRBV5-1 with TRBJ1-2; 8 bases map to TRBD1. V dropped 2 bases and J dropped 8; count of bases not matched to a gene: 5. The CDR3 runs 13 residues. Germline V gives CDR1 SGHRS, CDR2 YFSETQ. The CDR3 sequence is CASSFGQGGGYTF. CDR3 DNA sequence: TGCGCCAGCAGCTTTGGACAGGGAGGGGGCTACACCTTC.

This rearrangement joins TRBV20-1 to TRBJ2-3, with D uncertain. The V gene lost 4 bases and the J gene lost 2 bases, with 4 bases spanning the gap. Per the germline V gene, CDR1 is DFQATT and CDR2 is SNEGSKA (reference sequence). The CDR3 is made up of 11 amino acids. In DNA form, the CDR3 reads TGCAGTGCTACTATCACAGATACGCAGTATTTT. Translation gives CSATITDTQYF.

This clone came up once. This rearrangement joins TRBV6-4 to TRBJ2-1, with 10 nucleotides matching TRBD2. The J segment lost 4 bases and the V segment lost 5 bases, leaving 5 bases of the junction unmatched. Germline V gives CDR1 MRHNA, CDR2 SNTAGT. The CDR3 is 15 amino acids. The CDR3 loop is CASSISGGEYNEQFF. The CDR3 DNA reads TGTGCCAGCAGTATAAGCGGGGGGGAATACAATGAGCAGTTCTTC.

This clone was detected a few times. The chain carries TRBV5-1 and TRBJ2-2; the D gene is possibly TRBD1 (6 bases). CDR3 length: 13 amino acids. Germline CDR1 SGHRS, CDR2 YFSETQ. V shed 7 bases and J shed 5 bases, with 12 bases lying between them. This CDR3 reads CASGTPITGELFF. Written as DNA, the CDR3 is TGCGCCAGCGGGACACCCATTACCGGGGAGCTGTTTTTT.

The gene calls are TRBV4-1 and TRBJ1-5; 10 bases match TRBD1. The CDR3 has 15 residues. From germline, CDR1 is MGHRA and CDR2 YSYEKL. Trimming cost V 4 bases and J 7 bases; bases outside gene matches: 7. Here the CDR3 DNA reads TGCGCCAGCAGCCCCCGACAGGGGGCTGGCCAGCCCCAGCATTTT. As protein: CASSPRQGAGQPQHF.

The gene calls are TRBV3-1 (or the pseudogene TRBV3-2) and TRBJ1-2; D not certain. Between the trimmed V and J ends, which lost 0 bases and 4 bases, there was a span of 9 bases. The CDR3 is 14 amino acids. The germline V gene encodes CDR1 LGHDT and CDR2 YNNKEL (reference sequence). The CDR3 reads CASSQDLAGYGYTF. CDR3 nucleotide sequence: TGTGCCAGCAGCCAAGATCTGGCAGGCTATGGCTACACCTTC.